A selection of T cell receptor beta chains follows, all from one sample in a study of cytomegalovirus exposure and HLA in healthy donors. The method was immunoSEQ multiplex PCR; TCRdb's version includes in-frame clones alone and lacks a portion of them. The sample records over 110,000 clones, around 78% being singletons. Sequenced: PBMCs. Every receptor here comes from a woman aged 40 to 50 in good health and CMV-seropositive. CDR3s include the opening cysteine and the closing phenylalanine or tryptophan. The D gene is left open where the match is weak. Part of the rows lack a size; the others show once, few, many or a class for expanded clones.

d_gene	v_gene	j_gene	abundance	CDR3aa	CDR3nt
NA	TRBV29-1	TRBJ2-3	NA	CSVGRGTGSTDTQYF	TGCAGCGTTGGACGGGGGACTGGAAGCACAGATACGCAGTATTTT
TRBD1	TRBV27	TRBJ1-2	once	CASSSRQGRNTF	TGTGCCAGCAGTTCACGACAGGGACGGAACACCTTC
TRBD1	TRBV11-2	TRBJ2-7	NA	CASSYRDRGRDEQYF	TGTGCCAGCAGCTACCGGGACAGGGGTAGAGACGAGCAGTACTTC
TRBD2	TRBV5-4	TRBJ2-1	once	CASSLTSGSGDEQFF	TGTGCCAGCAGCTTGACTAGCGGGAGTGGGGATGAGCAGTTCTTC
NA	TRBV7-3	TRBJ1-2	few	CASSDGYGYTF	TGTGCCAGCAGCGACGGGTATGGCTACACCTTC
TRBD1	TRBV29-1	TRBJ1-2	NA	CSVLQGADGYTF	TGCAGCGTCCTACAGGGGGCGGATGGCTACACCTTC
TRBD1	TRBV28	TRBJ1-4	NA	CASSLADRVGEKLFF	TGTGCCAGCAGTTTAGCAGACAGGGTTGGGGAAAAACTGTTTTTT
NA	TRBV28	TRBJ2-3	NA	CAISPGEGITDTQYF	TGTGCCATCTCCCCAGGGGAGGGGATCACAGATACGCAGTATTTT
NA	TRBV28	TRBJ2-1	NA	CASSFSSGGVNEQFF	TGTGCCAGCAGTTTCTCCTCCGGAGGTGTCAATGAGCAGTTCTTC
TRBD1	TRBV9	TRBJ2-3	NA	CASSSTARQGLSYTQYF	TGTGCCAGCAGCTCCACGGCGAGACAGGGCCTTTCCTATACGCAGTATTTT
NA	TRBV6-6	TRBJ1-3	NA	CASSYPRGSPLNTIYF	TGTGCCAGCAGTTACCCAAGAGGTTCTCCCCTAAACACCATATATTTT
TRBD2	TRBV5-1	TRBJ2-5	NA	CASSLGLAGGQETQYF	TGCGCCAGCAGCTTGGGACTAGCGGGAGGCCAAGAGACCCAGTACTTC
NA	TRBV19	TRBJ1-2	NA	CASSSPGSNYGYTF	TGTGCCAGTAGCTCCCCGGGTTCTAACTATGGCTACACCTTC
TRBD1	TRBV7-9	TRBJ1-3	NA	CASSFTGAGNTIYF	TGTGCCAGCAGCTTCACAGGGGCTGGAAACACCATATATTTT
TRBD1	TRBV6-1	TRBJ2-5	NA	CASSEEWAGGAETQYF	TGTGCCAGCAGTGAAGAATGGGCAGGGGGCGCAGAGACCCAGTACTTC
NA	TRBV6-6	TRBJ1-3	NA	CASRFWEGSGNTIYF	TGTGCCAGCAGATTCTGGGAGGGGTCTGGAAACACCATATATTTT
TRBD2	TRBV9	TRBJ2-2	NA	CASSRSGRGDTGELFF	TGTGCCAGCAGCCGCAGCGGGAGGGGGGACACCGGGGAGCTGTTTTTT
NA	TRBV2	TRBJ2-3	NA	CAITNTTDTQYF	TGTGCCATTACCAATACAACAGATACGCAGTATTTT
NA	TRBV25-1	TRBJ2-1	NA	CASSAFENLANEQFF	TGTGCCAGCTCCGCGTTCGAGAACTTAGCGAATGAGCAGTTCTTC
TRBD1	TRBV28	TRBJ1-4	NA	CASSLRQGSNEKLFF	TGTGCCAGCAGCCTAAGACAGGGGTCTAATGAAAAACTGTTTTTT
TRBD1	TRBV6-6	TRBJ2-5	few	CASSWRDRAQETQYF	TGTGCCAGCAGTTGGCGGGACAGGGCCCAAGAGACCCAGTACTTC
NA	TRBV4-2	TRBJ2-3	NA	CASSRQSGGSDTQYF	TGTGCCAGCAGCCGGCAATCAGGTGGTTCTGATACGCAGTATTTT
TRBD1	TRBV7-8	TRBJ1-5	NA	CASSPGTGSNQPQHF	TGTGCCAGCAGTCCCGGGACAGGGAGCAATCAGCCCCAGCATTTT
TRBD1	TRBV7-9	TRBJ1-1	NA	CASSLQGGNTEAFF	TGTGCCAGCAGCTTACAGGGGGGGAACACTGAAGCTTTCTTT